This T cell receptor (beta chain) was found in a study of T cell repertoires in cytomegalovirus infection. Study background: Epitope selection comprised recently identified HLA-C-restricted CMV epitopes and well-studied HLA-B-restricted CMV epitopes. The public TCR beta signatures pointed to both CMV infection and matching HLA type.

Notes on this clonotype: Its antigen is undetermined.

Broader study findings: HLA-C-restricted CMV-specific TCR beta clonotypes prevailed in the ex vivo response.

TCRdb called the reads again in MiXCR, with one record for every CDR3 protein. The profile covers about half a million distinct CDR3 sequences, with more than 40% appearing a single time and 43% taken by the ten largest. V lost 2 bases to trimming and J lost 0 bases; unmatched junction nucleotides: 3. This CDR3 spans 17 amino acids. Germline V lookup: CDR1 SEHNR, CDR2 FQNEAQ (reference sequence). This receptor was obtained from a human donor in good health (CMV status not recorded). Some clones in this sample may be carry-over from other donors' samples. The rearrangement joins TRBV7-9 to TRBJ2-2, with 10 nucleotides matching TRBD2. The sequencing here drew on cultured PBMCs, taken from culture after CMV antigen stimulation. The CDR3 reads CASSLKGLAPNTGELFF. CDR3 in DNA: TGTGCCAGCAGCTTAAAGGGACTAGCGCCGAACACCGGGGAGCTGTTTTTT.